This is a list of T cell receptor beta chains from one sample in a study of T cell repertoires in cytomegalovirus infection. A single record per CDR3 protein comes from TCRdb applying MiXCR to the reads. The repertoire has some 110,000 distinct CDR3 sequences, roughly a tenth of them found once; the top ten carry roughly 31%. The antigens these receptors bind are not known. Sequencing was carried out using PBMCs, sequenced either directly or after in vitro stimulation (not recorded which). These receptors came from a human donor in good health (CMV status not recorded). Some clones in this sample may be carry-over from other donors' samples. The conserved cysteine and the conserved F or W are not part of the CDR3 here. The order of the fields is D gene, V gene, J gene, CDR3 protein. D genes are given only for firm matches.

>-|TRBV11-2|TRBJ2-2
ASSTLNRSNTGELF
>TRBD2|TRBV9|TRBJ2-3
ASSSRTSGSSDTQY
>TRBD2|TRBV12-3/TRBV12-4|TRBJ2-3
ASSLARTSGGTDTQY
>-|TRBV4-3|TRBJ1-1
ASSQGRWVMGTEAF
>TRBD1|TRBV4-1|TRBJ1-2
ASSFGTVYGYT
>TRBD2|TRBV11-2|TRBJ2-3
ASSFRLAESTDTQY
>-|TRBV7-2|TRBJ1-1
ASSLEGYEAF
>TRBD2|TRBV6-2/TRBV6-3|TRBJ2-3
ASGRLLAGEEY
>-|TRBV6-5|TRBJ1-1
ASSSQSRYTEAF
>-|TRBV7-2|TRBJ2-7
ASTELLSEQY
>-|TRBV6-5|TRBJ1-2
ASNYFNGGRGYT
>-|TRBV19|TRBJ1-1
ASSRDPRTEAF
>TRBD2|TRBV12-3/TRBV12-4|TRBJ2-1
ASSSLAGGGTWEQF
>-|TRBV4-3|TRBJ2-7
ASSHFDYEQY
>-|TRBV7-2|TRBJ2-3
ASSLGAVTSTDTQY
>-|TRBV9|TRBJ2-7
ASSVELASYEQY
>-|TRBV7-7|TRBJ2-1
ASSPNEVYNEQF
>-|TRBV20-1|TRBJ1-5
SAKDRLDQPQH
>TRBD1|TRBV7-2|TRBJ1-6
ASSSRDRGNSPLH
>TRBD1|TRBV28|TRBJ1-5
ASPSGGGDIQPQH
>TRBD2|TRBV7-2|TRBJ2-3
ASSFGAGRTDTQY
>-|TRBV29-1|TRBJ2-7
SVEREEAGRSYEQY
>TRBD2|TRBV20-1|TRBJ2-7
SARGTSLYEQY
>-|TRBV2|TRBJ1-1
ASSLGGTNTEAF
>TRBD2|TRBV19|TRBJ2-2
ASSIELARRGGDTGELF
>TRBD1|TRBV4-3|TRBJ1-2
ASSQDPPGTGQLQGGYT
>TRBD1|TRBV10-3|TRBJ2-3
AIRTGKPTDTQY
>-|TRBV10-3|TRBJ2-7
AISAQGYEQY
>-|TRBV7-3|TRBJ2-5
ASSLSPKETQY
>TRBD2|TRBV7-2|TRBJ2-1
ASSLGGAGGYNEQF
>TRBD2|TRBV7-8|TRBJ2-2
ASSLRTSGSLSTGELF
>-|TRBV14|TRBJ2-7
ASSPRGSSSSYEQY
>-|TRBV6-2/TRBV6-3|TRBJ2-3
ASSYSLESTDTQY
>-|TRBV7-9|TRBJ1-4
ASSFTGRGEKLF
>TRBD1|TRBV4-3|TRBJ1-2
ASSQDLGGDSDYGYT
>TRBD1|TRBV19|TRBJ1-4
ASSPLGGTGAEKLF
>-|TRBV7-6|TRBJ2-1
ASSSPLGDEQF
>-|TRBV7-2|TRBJ1-2
ASSLVGFSYGYT
>-|TRBV28|TRBJ2-7
ASSWALAGDSYEQY
>-|TRBV19|TRBJ1-2
ASRTRVLSTSWGYT
>-|TRBV12-3/TRBV12-4|TRBJ2-5
ACRLAGTETQY
>TRBD2|TRBV29-1|TRBJ2-5
SVVGGVGETQY
>-|TRBV7-9|TRBJ2-1
ASSPGGFGNEQF
>TRBD2|TRBV7-2|TRBJ2-3
ASSFSSGSAADTQY
>TRBD2|TRBV30|TRBJ2-5
AWNGLAEETQY
>TRBD1|TRBV7-9|TRBJ2-4
ASSKHRDRVSDIQY